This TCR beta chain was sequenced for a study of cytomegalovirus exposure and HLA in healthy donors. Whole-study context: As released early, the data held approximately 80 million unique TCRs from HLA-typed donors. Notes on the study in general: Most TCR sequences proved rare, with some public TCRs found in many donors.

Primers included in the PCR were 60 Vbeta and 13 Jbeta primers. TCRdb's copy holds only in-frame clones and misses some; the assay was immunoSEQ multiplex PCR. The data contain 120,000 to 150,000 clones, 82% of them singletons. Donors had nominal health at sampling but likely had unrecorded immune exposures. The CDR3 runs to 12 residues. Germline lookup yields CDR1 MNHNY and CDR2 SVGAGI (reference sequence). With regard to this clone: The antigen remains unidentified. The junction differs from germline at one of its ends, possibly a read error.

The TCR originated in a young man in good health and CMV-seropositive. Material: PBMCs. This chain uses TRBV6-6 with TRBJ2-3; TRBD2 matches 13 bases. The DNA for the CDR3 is TGTGCCAGCAGTTCCACCGGGACTAGCGGGACTTTT. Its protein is CASSSTGTSGTF.